This T cell receptor beta chain was sequenced in a study of blood T cell repertoires in COVID-19. Overall study context: Samples representing acute and convalescent COVID-19 were sourced from the United States, Italy and Spain. T cells, B-cell-depleted T cells, or PBMCs provided the cDNA or gDNA that served as material.

Per the study methods: Amplification of reference gene primers was used by the study to estimate nucleated cell counts. Generated by immunoSEQ multiplex PCR, the TCRdb table keeps only in-frame clones and is missing some. D and trimming were read from the DNA, whereas the V and J calls and clone size are those reported in that table. This sample has around 150,000 clones, with approximately 84% found just once. This CDR3 region has 14 residues. Trimming removed 0 bases from V and 8 bases from J, with 10 bases in between. Per germline, CDR1 SEHNR and CDR2 FQNEAQ (reference sequence). The TCR was taken from a human donor in a cohort sampled during active COVID-19. J is TRBJ1-4 and V is TRBV7-9; no reliable D call. Sequencing used peripheral blood. CDR3 nucleotide sequence: TGTGCCAGCAGCTTAGCCAACACGGAGGAAAAACTGTTTTTT. Protein: CASSLANTEEKLFF.